This T cell receptor beta chain was found in a study of shared clonotypes between healthy human individuals. On the study more broadly: Aged 18 to 49, the donors were a couple of women and three men. Study observations and caveats: Researchers sampled blood only, noting tissue repertoires likely differ.

Concerning this clone itself: Its antigen remains unidentified.

This CDR3 comprises 16 residues. After removal of 4 bases from V and 3 bases from J, the junction contained 8 bases not matched to a gene. The V gene's germline CDR1 is SGHRS and CDR2 YFSETQ. The method was immunoSEQ multiplex PCR; TCRdb's version includes in-frame clones alone and lacks a portion of them. The table lists fewer than 550,000 clones, nearly 80% of them singletons. The rearrangement joins TRBV5-1 to TRBJ2-7, with TRBD2 matching 12 bases. The TCR sequence derives from a woman in her forties in good health. Some clones in this sample may be carry-over from other donors' samples. The sample was PBMCs. DNA of the CDR3: TGCGCCAGCAGCAGAGGGGGACTAGCGGGCTACTACGAGCAGTACTTC. Protein: CASSRGGLAGYYEQYF.